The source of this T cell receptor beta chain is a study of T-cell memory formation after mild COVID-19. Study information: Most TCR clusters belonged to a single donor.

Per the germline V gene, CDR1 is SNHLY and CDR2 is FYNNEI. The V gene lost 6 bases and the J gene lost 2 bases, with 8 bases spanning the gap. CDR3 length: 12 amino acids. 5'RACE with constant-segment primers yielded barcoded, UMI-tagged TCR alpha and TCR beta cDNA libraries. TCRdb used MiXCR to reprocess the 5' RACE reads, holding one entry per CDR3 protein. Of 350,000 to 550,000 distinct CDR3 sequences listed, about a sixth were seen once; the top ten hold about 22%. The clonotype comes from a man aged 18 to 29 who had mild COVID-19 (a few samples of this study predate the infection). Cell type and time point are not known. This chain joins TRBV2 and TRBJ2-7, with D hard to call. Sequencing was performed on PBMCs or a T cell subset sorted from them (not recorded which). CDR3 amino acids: CASSDPPYEQYF. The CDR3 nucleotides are TGTGCCAGCAGCGACCCCCCCTACGAGCAGTACTTC.